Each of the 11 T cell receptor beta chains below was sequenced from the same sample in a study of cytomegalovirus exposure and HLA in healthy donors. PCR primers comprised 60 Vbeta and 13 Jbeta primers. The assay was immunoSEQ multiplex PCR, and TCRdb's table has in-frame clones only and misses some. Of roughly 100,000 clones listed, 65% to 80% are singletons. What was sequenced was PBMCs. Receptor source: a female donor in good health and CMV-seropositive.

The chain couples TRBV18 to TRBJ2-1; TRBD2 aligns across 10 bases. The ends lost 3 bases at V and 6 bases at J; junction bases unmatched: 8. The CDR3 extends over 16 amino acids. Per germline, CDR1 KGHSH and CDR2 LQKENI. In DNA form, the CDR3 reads TGTGCCAGCTCACCGTCTGGACTAGCGGTGACCAATGAGCAGTTCTTC. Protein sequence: CASSPSGLAVTNEQFF.

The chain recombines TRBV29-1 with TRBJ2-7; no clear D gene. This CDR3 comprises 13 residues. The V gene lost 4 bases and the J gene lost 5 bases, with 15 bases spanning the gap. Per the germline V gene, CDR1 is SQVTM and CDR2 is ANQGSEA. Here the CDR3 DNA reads TGCAGCGTTGTAACAGACGCCAAGGACGAGCAGTACTTC. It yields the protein CSVVTDAKDEQYF.

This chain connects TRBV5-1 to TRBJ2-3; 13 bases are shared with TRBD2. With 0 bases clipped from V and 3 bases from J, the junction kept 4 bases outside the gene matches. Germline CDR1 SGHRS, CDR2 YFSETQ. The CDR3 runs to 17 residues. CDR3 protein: CASSLGQLAGGTDTQYF. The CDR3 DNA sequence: TGCGCCAGCAGCTTGGGCCAACTAGCGGGAGGGACAGATACGCAGTATTTT.

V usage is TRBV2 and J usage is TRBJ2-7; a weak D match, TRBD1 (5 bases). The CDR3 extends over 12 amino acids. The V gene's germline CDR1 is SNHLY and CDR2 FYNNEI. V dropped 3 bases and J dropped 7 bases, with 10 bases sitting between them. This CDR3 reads CASSEQGREQYF. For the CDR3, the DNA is TGTGCCAGCAGTGAGCAGGGCCGAGAGCAGTACTTC.

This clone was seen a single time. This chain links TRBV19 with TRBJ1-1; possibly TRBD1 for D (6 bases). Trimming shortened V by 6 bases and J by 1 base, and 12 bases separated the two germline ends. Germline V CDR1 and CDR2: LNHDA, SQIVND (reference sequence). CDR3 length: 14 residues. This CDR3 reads CASSRDKANTEAFF. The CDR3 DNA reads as TGTGCCAGTAGCCGGGACAAAGCGAACACTGAAGCTTTCTTT.

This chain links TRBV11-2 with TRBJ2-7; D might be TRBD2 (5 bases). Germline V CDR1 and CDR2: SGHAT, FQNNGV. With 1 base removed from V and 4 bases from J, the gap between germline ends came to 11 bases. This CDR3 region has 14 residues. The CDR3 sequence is CASSLGPGGYEQYF. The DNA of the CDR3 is TGTGCCAGCAGCTTAGGCCCTGGAGGTTACGAGCAGTACTTC.

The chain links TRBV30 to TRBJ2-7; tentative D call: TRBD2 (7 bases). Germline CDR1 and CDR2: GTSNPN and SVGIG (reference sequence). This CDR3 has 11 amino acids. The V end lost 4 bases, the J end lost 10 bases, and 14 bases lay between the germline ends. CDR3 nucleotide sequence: TGTGCCTGGACCTGGGGGGGCGGACAGTACTTC. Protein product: CAWTWGGGQYF. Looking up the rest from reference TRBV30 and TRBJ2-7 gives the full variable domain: SQTIHQWPATLVQPVGSPLSLECTVEGTSNPNLYWYRQAAGRGLQLLFYSVGIGQISSEVPQNLSASRPQDRQFILSSKKLLLSDSGFYLCAWTWGGGQYFGPGTRLTVT.

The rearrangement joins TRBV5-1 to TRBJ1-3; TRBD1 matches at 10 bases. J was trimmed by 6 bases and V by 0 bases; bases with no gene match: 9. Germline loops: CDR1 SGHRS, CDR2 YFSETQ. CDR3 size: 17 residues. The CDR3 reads CASSLEGGTGVVNTIYF. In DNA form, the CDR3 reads TGCGCCAGCAGCTTGGAAGGCGGGACAGGGGTGGTAAACACCATATATTTT.

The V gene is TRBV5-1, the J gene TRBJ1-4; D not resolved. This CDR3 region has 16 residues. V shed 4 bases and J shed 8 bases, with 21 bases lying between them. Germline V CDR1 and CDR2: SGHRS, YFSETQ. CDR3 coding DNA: TGCGCCAGCAGCCTGCGACCCATGGCAGGAAGCGAAAAACTGTTTTTT. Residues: CASSLRPMAGSEKLFF.

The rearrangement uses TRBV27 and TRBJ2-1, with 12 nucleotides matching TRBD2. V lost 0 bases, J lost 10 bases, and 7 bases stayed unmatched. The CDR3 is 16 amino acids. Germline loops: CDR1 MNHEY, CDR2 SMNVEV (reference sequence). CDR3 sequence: CASSLSRLAGAREQFF. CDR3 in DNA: TGTGCCAGCAGTTTATCGCGACTAGCGGGGGCGCGGGAGCAGTTCTTC.

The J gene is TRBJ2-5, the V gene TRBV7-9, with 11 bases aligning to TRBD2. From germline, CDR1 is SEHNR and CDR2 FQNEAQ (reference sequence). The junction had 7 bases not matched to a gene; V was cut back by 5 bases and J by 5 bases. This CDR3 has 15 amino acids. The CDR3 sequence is CASSTRLAGMETQYF. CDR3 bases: TGTGCCAGCAGCACCCGACTAGCGGGGATGGAGACCCAGTACTTC. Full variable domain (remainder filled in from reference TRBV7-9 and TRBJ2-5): DTGVSQNPRHKITKRGQNVTFRCDPISEHNRLYWYRQTLGQGPEFLTYFQNEAQLEKSRLLSDRFSAERPKGSFSTLEIQRTEQGDSAMYLCASSTRLAGMETQYFGPGTRLLVL.